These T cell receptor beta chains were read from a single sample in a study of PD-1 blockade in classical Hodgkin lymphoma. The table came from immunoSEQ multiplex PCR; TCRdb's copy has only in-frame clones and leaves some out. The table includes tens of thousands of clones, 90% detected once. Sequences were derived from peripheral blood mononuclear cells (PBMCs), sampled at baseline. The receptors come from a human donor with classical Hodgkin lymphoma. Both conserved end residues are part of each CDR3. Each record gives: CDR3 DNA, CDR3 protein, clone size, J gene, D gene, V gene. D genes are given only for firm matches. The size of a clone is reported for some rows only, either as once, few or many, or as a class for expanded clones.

DNA: TGTGCTAGTGGTTCGCCCCAGACAGGGCGCTACACCTTC
CDR3: CASGSPQTGRYTF
size: NA
J: TRBJ1-2
D: TRBD1
V: TRBV12-5

DNA: TGTGCCAGCAGCCGCGGGGGGCCCACAGATACGCAGTATTTT
CDR3: CASSRGGPTDTQYF
size: NA
J: TRBJ2-3
D: TRBD2
V: TRBV5-4

DNA: TGTGCCAGCAGCTTAGGGGGCGGGAGGGCAGATACGCAGTATTTT
CDR3: CASSLGGGRADTQYF
size: NA
J: TRBJ2-3
D: TRBD2
V: TRBV7-3

DNA: TGTGCCAGTAGTATTGAAGCGGGAGTGGATAACGAGCAGTACTTC
CDR3: CASSIEAGVDNEQYF
size: NA
J: TRBJ2-7
D: TRBD2
V: TRBV19

DNA: TGCGCCAGCAGCTTGGGTGGTAGCGGGAGGCCGAGCTCCTACAATGAGCAGTTCTTC
CDR3: CASSLGGSGRPSSYNEQFF
size: NA
J: TRBJ2-1
D: TRBD2
V: TRBV5-1

DNA: TGTGCCAGCAGCACGCGACTAGCGGGGGCCGCGGATACGCAGTATTTT
CDR3: CASSTRLAGAADTQYF
size: NA
J: TRBJ2-3
D: NA
V: TRBV21-1

DNA: TGTGCCAGCAGGGGGACTGCGGGGGAGCTGTTTTTT
CDR3: CASRGTAGELFF
size: NA
J: TRBJ2-2
D: NA
V: TRBV6-6

DNA: TGTGCCAGCACCTCCGATTGGACCTCGAACACCGGGGAGCTGTTTTTT
CDR3: CASTSDWTSNTGELFF
size: NA
J: TRBJ2-2
D: NA
V: TRBV5-4

DNA: TGTGCCAGCAGCTTAGACAGGAACTCCTACGAGCAGTACTTC
CDR3: CASSLDRNSYEQYF
size: NA
J: TRBJ2-7
D: NA
V: TRBV7-9

DNA: TGCGCCAGCGGACTAGCGGGGACCAATGAGCAGTTCTTC
CDR3: CASGLAGTNEQFF
size: once
J: TRBJ2-1
D: TRBD2
V: TRBV10-2

DNA: TGTGCCAGCAGCGTACGACCGGGGGGCGGGGAGCTGTTTTTT
CDR3: CASSVRPGGGELFF
size: NA
J: TRBJ2-2
D: TRBD2
V: TRBV7-2

DNA: TGCGCCAGCAGCTATGGGACCGCACCGAATGAGCAGTTCTTC
CDR3: CASSYGTAPNEQFF
size: once
J: TRBJ2-1
D: NA
V: TRBV5-1

DNA: TGTGCCAGCAGTTTCCGACGGTCCGGTGAGCAGTTCTTC
CDR3: CASSFRRSGEQFF
size: NA
J: TRBJ2-1
D: NA
V: TRBV27

DNA: TGTGCCAGCAGTCCCCGGGACGGATACGAGCAGTACTTC
CDR3: CASSPRDGYEQYF
size: NA
J: TRBJ2-7
D: NA
V: TRBV27

DNA: TGTGCCAGCAGCGTAGCTTGGACTAGCGGGGCCTACAATGAGCAGTTCTTC
CDR3: CASSVAWTSGAYNEQFF
size: NA
J: TRBJ2-1
D: TRBD2
V: TRBV9

DNA: TGTGCCAAAGCCGGGGCCCCTCCGAGGGGTAATGAAAAACTGTTTTTT
CDR3: CAKAGAPPRGNEKLFF
size: once
J: TRBJ1-4
D: NA
V: TRBV27

DNA: TGTGCCAGCAGCCAAGTAGACCCCCGAAAGGGGTACGAGCAGTACTTC
CDR3: CASSQVDPRKGYEQYF
size: NA
J: TRBJ2-7
D: NA
V: TRBV14

DNA: TGCGCCAGCAGCCAAGGACCCAAACTAGCGGGAGATACGCAGTATTTT
CDR3: CASSQGPKLAGDTQYF
size: once
J: TRBJ2-3
D: TRBD2
V: TRBV4-1

DNA: TGTGCCAGCAATCAGGCAGAGAATCAGCCCCAGCATTTT
CDR3: CASNQAENQPQHF
size: NA
J: TRBJ1-5
D: NA
V: TRBV2

DNA: TGTGCCAGCAAGGGCGACAGCGCCTACTATGGCTACACCTTC
CDR3: CASKGDSAYYGYTF
size: NA
J: TRBJ1-2
D: NA
V: TRBV6-4

DNA: TGTGCCAGCAGGCAGGGGTGTGTCTACGAGCAGTACTTC
CDR3: CASRQGCVYEQYF
size: NA
J: TRBJ2-7
D: NA
V: TRBV25-1

DNA: TGTGCCAGCAGCCCCGCCACTGAAGCTTTCTTT
CDR3: CASSPATEAFF
size: NA
J: TRBJ1-1
D: NA
V: TRBV13

DNA: TGTGCCAGCAGCACAGGAGCGGGAAACACCATATATTTT
CDR3: CASSTGAGNTIYF
size: NA
J: TRBJ1-3
D: NA
V: TRBV7-9

DNA: TGTGCCAGCAGCTCCGGGGGGGGACTTTACTCCTACGAGCAGTACTTC
CDR3: CASSSGGGLYSYEQYF
size: NA
J: TRBJ2-7
D: TRBD2
V: TRBV7-2

DNA: TGTGCCAGCAGCTTGTTGACGGCGGGGGGGCCCTACGAGCAGTACTTC
CDR3: CASSLLTAGGPYEQYF
size: NA
J: TRBJ2-7
D: TRBD2
V: TRBV5-6

DNA: TGCGCCAGCAGTGGACTAGCTGCCTACGAGCAGTACTTC
CDR3: CASSGLAAYEQYF
size: NA
J: TRBJ2-7
D: TRBD2
V: TRBV10-2

DNA: TGCAGTGCTAGATCAGAGACCCAGTACTTC
CDR3: CSARSETQYF
size: NA
J: TRBJ2-5
D: NA
V: TRBV20-1

DNA: TGTGCCAGCAGCTTTCTCGGGGTATACGAGCAGTACTTC
CDR3: CASSFLGVYEQYF
size: NA
J: TRBJ2-7
D: NA
V: TRBV5-4

DNA: TGTGCCAGTAGTTGGGGACAGGGGGCGAGCACTGAAGCTTTCTTT
CDR3: CASSWGQGASTEAFF
size: NA
J: TRBJ1-1
D: TRBD1
V: TRBV19

DNA: TGTGCCAGCACCACCGGGACTAGCGGCCACAATGAGCAGTTCTTC
CDR3: CASTTGTSGHNEQFF
size: NA
J: TRBJ2-1
D: TRBD2
V: TRBV5-5

DNA: TGCGCCAGCAGCTTGGTAGGAGTTGCAACTAATGAAAAACTGTTTTTT
CDR3: CASSLVGVATNEKLFF
size: NA
J: TRBJ1-4
D: NA
V: TRBV5-1

DNA: TGTGCCAGCAGTTTATCGCGGCAAGCCTACGAGCAGTACTTC
CDR3: CASSLSRQAYEQYF
size: NA
J: TRBJ2-7
D: NA
V: TRBV27

DNA: TGTGCCAGTAGTATTGGACAGGGACGCGAGCAGTACTTC
CDR3: CASSIGQGREQYF
size: NA
J: TRBJ2-7
D: TRBD1
V: TRBV19

DNA: TGCGCCAGCAGCGTCGGACTAGCGGGAGAGATGTACCAAGAGACCCAGTACTTC
CDR3: CASSVGLAGEMYQETQYF
size: NA
J: TRBJ2-5
D: TRBD2
V: TRBV5-1

DNA: TGTGCCAGCCTCCGGGGGAACGGCAATCAGCCCCAGCATTTT
CDR3: CASLRGNGNQPQHF
size: NA
J: TRBJ1-5
D: NA
V: TRBV6-1

DNA: TGTGCCAGCCGACTCGACCCTAGCGGGAGTGCGCGGCAGTACTTC
CDR3: CASRLDPSGSARQYF
size: NA
J: TRBJ2-7
D: TRBD2
V: TRBV28

DNA: TGTGCCAGCAGTTTAGGGTCCTACACCGGGGAGCTGTTTTTT
CDR3: CASSLGSYTGELFF
size: NA
J: TRBJ2-2
D: NA
V: TRBV27

DNA: TGTGCCAGCAGGCCAGGTAGCGGGAATGAGCAGTTCTTC
CDR3: CASRPGSGNEQFF
size: once
J: TRBJ2-1
D: TRBD2
V: TRBV5-4

DNA: TGTGCCTCCCGACAGGACCATACCCCGGATACGCAGTATTTT
CDR3: CASRQDHTPDTQYF
size: NA
J: TRBJ2-3
D: NA
V: TRBV10-3

DNA: TGTGCCAGCAGCTTCGGAGATACCTACGAGCAGTACTTC
CDR3: CASSFGDTYEQYF
size: NA
J: TRBJ2-7
D: NA
V: TRBV13

DNA: TGTGCCAGCAGCTCCCGGGACAGGGACACCTACGAGCAGTACTTC
CDR3: CASSSRDRDTYEQYF
size: NA
J: TRBJ2-7
D: TRBD1
V: TRBV13

DNA: TGTGCCAGCAGCTTGGTAGATACTAACTATGGCTACACCTTC
CDR3: CASSLVDTNYGYTF
size: NA
J: TRBJ1-2
D: NA
V: TRBV5-4

DNA: TGTGCCAGCACGGGATCGGGAGGGCAGTACTTC
CDR3: CASTGSGGQYF
size: NA
J: TRBJ2-7
D: TRBD2
V: TRBV6-1

DNA: TGTGCCAGCAGTGGAGCCGAGAAGCTAGGAGGGATGGACGAGCAGTACTTC
CDR3: CASSGAEKLGGMDEQYF
size: NA
J: TRBJ2-7
D: NA
V: TRBV28